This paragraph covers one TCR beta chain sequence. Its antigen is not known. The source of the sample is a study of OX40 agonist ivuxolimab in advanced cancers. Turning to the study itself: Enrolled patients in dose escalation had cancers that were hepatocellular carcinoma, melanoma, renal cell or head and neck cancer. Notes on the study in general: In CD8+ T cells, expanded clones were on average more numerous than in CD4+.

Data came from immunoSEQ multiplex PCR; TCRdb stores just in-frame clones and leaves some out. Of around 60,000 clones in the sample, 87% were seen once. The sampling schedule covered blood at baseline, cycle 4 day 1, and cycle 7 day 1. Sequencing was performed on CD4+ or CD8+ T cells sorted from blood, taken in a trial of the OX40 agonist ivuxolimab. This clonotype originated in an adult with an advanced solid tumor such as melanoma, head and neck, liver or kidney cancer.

The CDR3 sequence is CASSVGVYGYTF. CDR3 nucleotide sequence: TGTGCCAGCAGCGTAGGAGTCTATGGCTACACCTTC. The chain links TRBV9 to TRBJ1-2; D uncertain. The CDR3 sequence is 12 residues long. Trimming stripped 0 bases from V and 4 bases from J, with 4 bases between. Germline V gives CDR1 SGDLS, CDR2 YYNGEE.